One and the same sample provided the 4 T cell receptor beta chains below, sequenced in a study of shared clonotypes between healthy human individuals. Sequenced by immunoSEQ multiplex PCR; TCRdb stores in-frame clones only, minus some. The table lists 1.6 million or so clones, approximately 97% of them singletons. Sequenced input: naive CD4+ T cells sorted from blood. Subset reported: CD45RA+ positively selected. All receptors derive from a man between 25 and 39 years old in good health.

This chain connects TRBV28 to TRBJ2-1; D unresolved. CDR3 length: 16 residues. Germline lookup yields CDR1 MDHEN and CDR2 SYDVKM. Between the trimmed V and J ends, which lost 3 bases and 4 bases, there was a span of 16 bases. CDR3 nucleotide sequence: TGTGCCAGCAGTTTGGCCCCCGGGCAGGAGTACAATGAGCAGTTCTTC. It yields the protein CASSLAPGQEYNEQFF.

This chain links TRBV28 with TRBJ1-1, with D hard to call. Germline lookup yields CDR1 MDHEN and CDR2 SYDVKM. This CDR3 comprises 11 residues. The ends were cut back, 5 bases at V and 7 bases at J, with 8 bases in the middle. CDR3 sequence reads: CASSDLVEAFF. CDR3 sequence (DNA): TGTGCCAGCAGTGACCTGGTTGAAGCTTTCTTT.

J is TRBJ1-2 and V is TRBV30; TRBD1 matches 8 bases. Trimming took 2 bases from V and 4 from J; bases not matched to a gene: 9. The germline V gene encodes CDR1 GTSNPN and CDR2 SVGIG (reference sequence). This CDR3 spans 15 amino acids. CDR3 residues: CAWSLPGGSSYGYTF. The CDR3 DNA sequence: TGTGCCTGGAGTCTCCCAGGGGGCAGTTCCTATGGCTACACCTTC.

The rearrangement uses TRBV7-3 and TRBJ2-1; 11 nucleotides align to TRBD2. The CDR3 sequence is 15 residues long. Unmatched junction bases numbered 4, after V lost 0 bases and J lost 9 bases. Germline loops: CDR1 SGHTA, CDR2 FQGTGA. As DNA, the CDR3 is TGTGCCAGCAGCTTAACGTCACTAGCGGGAGCTGAGCAGTTCTTC. Translation: CASSLTSLAGAEQFF. Together with reference TRBV7-3 and TRBJ2-1, the CDR3 gives the full variable domain: GAGVSQTPSNKVTEKGKYVELRCDPISGHTALYWYRQSLGQGPEFLIYFQGTGAADDSGLPNDRFFAVRPEGSVSTLKIQRTERGDSAVYLCASSLTSLAGAEQFFGPGTRLTVL.